This T cell receptor (beta chain) appears in the sequencing data of a study of technical replicates of blood from a handful of donors (TCRdb year 2017). Library creation used the immunoSEQ multiplex PCR assay. TCRdb holds this immuneACCESS table with in-frame rearrangements only. Some clones are missing; in checked studies, unresolved V genes explain under half, and the rest has no known cause. Across this sample there are tens of thousands of clones, with 85% to 95% seen only once. The ten largest make up 0.25% of the sample. To note about this clone: It has no known antigen specificity. Base qualities are missing; no much larger clone stands one base away.

The CDR3 goes from the cysteine to the phenylalanine over 20 residues. Only the CDR3 DNA stays, 60 bases, in frame from base 1. CDR1 MDHEN and CDR2 SYDVKM were looked up in the germline V gene. At the junction V is shortened by 4 bases and J by 2 bases; bases outside the gene matches: 22. Rearrangement joined TRBV28 to TRBJ2-5, and TRBD1 aligns with 7 junction nucleotides. Sequenced input: T cells isolated from PBMCs. This clonotype originated in a human donor in good health. The nucleotides are TGTGCCAGCAGTTCCCCCCTCATGCTGGTTCCCGGGACAGTTCAAGAGACCCAGTACTTC. Its product reads: CASSSPLMLVPGTVQETQYF. With all but the CDR3 taken from the reference TRBV28 and TRBJ2-5 genes, the full variable domain is: DVKVTQSSRYLVKRTGEKVFLECVQDMDHENMFWYRQDPGLGLRLIYFSYDVKMKEKGDIPEGYSVSREKKERFSLILESASTNQTSMYLCASSSPLMLVPGTVQETQYFGPGTRLLVL.